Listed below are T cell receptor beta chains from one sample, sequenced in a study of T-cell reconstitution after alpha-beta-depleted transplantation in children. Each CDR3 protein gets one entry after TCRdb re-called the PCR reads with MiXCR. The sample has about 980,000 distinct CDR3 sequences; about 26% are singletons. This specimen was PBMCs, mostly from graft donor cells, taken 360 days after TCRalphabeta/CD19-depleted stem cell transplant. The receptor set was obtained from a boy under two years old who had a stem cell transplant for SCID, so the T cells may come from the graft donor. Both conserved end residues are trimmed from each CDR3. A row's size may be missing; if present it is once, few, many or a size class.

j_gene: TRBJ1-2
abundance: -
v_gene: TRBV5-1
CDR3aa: ASSLEEGLYGYT

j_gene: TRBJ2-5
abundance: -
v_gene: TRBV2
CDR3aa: ASSSGTSGPETQY

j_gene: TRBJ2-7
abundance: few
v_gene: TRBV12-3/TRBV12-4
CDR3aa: ASRRGPDLYEQY

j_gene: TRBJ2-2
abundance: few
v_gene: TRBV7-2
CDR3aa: ASSLQLAGGNTGELF

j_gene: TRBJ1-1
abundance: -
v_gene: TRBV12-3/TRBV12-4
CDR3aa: ASSFSSGAF

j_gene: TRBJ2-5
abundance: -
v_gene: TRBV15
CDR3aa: ATSREVWNQETQY

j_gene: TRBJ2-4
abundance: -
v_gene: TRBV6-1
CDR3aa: ASWGPSKEKNIQY

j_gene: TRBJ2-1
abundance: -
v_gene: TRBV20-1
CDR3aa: SAVRDFEQF

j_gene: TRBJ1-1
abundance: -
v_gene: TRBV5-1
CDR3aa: ASSLTGGGWTEAF

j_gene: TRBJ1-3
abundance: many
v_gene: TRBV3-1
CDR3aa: ASSQGGNTIY

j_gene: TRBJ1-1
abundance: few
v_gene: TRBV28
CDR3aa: ASSFDEQGVTEAF

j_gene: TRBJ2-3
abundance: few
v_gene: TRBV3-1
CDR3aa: ASSQIFLALLAAARLTDTQY

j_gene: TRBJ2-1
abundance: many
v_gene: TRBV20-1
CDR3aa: SARDSALAVEQF

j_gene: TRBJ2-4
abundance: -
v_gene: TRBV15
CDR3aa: ATSRPMGVGAKNIQY

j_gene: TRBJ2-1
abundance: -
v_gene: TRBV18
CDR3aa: ASSPRDRGGNEQF

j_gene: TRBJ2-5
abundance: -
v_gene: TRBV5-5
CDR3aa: ASSFRDREAETQY

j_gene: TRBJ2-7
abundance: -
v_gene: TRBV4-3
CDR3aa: ASSQDTTYEQY

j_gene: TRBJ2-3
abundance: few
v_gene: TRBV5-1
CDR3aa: ASRFPGQGSDTQY

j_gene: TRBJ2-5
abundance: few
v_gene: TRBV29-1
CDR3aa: SARQQETQY

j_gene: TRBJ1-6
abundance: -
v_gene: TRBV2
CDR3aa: ASSDGPGQRDSYNSPLH

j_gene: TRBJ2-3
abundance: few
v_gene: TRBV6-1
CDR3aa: ASSLLAEHTDTQY

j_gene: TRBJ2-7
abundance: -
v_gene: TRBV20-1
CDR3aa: SAISGFSYEQY

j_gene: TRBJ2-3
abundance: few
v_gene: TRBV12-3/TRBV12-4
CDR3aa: ASSLQAGGLGTQY

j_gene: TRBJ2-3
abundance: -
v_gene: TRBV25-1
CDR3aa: ASSETLGTRTDTQY

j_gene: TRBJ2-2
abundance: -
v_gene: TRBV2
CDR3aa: ASSESPWTGFNTGELF

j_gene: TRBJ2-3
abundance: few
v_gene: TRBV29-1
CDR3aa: SVSVTGIRSDTQY

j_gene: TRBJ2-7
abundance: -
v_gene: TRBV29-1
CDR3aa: SAGRQGRTYEQY

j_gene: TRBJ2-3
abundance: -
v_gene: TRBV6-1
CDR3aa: ASTPGLEDTQY

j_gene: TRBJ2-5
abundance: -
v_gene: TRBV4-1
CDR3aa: ASSQGRNQETQY

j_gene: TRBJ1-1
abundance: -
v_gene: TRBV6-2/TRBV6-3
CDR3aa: ASSYTTVNTEAF

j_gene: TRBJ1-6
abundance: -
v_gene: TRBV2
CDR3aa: ASRGESWFSPLH

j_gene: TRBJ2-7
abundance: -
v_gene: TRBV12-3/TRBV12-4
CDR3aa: ASSPGQINSYEQY

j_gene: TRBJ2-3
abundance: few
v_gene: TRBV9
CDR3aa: ASSVASDRGTDTQY

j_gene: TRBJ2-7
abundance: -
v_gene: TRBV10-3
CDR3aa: AISESGLAKTYEQY

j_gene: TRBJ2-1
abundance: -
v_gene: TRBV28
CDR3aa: ASSPILARQF

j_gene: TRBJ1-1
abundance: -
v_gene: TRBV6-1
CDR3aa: ASSSQGGEYTEAF

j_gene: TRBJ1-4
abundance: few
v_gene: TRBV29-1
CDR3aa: SVWVQATNEKLF

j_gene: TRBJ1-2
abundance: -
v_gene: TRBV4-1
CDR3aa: ASSHPSGRGANYGYT

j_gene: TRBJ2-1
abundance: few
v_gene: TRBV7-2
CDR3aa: ASSLRGRGPKF

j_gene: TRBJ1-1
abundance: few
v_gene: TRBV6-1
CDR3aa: ASSAQTGNTEAF

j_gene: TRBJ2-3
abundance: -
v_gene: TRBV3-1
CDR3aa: ASSKQPLGGPSETDTQY

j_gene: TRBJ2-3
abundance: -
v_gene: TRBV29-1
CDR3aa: SDLGRGETDTQY

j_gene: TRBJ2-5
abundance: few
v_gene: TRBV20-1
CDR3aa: SARSGKETQY

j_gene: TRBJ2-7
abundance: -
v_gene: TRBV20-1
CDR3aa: SASKVRYEQY

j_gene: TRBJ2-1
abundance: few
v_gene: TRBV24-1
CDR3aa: ATSDPRGPNEQF

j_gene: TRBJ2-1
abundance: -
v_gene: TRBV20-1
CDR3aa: SARPLAGGDNEQF

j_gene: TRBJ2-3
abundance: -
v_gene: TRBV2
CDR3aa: ASTRGGRYTDTQY

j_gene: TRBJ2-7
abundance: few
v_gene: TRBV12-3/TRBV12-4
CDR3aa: ASRRGGGLAREQY

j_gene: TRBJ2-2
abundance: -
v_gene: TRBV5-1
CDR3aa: ASSLVMGGSNTGELF

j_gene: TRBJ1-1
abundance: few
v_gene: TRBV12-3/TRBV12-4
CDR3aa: ASSLTVHAEAF

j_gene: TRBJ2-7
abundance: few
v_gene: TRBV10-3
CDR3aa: AISDRQQTYEQY

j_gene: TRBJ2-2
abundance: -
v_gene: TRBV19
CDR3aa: ASSPRLASFNTGELF

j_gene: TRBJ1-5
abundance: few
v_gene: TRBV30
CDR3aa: AWSVRRSNQPQH

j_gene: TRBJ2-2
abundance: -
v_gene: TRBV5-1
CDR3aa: ASAPGGTTSNRELF